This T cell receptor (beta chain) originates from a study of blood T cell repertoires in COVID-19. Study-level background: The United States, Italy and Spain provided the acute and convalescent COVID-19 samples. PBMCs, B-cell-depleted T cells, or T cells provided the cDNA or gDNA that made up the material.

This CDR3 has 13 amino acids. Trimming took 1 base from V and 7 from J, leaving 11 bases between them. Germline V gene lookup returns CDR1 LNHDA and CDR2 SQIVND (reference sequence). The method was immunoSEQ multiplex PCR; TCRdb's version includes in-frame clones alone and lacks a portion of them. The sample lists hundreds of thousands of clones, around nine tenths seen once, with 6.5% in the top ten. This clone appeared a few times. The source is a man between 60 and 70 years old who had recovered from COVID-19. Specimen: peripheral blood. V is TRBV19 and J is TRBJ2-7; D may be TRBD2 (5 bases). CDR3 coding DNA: TGTGCCAGTAGTATAGTGACCACGGGGGAGCAGTACTTC. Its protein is CASSIVTTGEQYF.